This paragraph covers one TCR beta chain sequence. What it binds is unknown. These data are taken from a study of cytomegalovirus exposure and HLA in healthy donors. CDR1 and CDR2 (germline): SGHNT, YENEEA. With 3 bases removed from V and 5 bases from J, the gap between germline ends came to 5 bases. The CDR3 length is 11 residues. Study-wide points: Presence/absence results assume similar sequencing depth per donor, which may not hold.

PCR used 60 Vbeta primers and 13 Jbeta primers. As originally analysed: In a later analysis, of roughly 73 million unique beta chains, some 10 million appeared in at least two donors. Sequencing was performed with immunoSEQ multiplex PCR; in TCRdb, only in-frame clones are kept and a portion is missing. V and J calls and clone size follow that table, whereas D and trimming were derived from the DNA. The sample spans roughly 120,000 clones; the ten largest clones claim approximately 6.8%. Material: PBMCs. The chain carries TRBV11-3 and TRBJ2-7; D is ambiguous. The clonotype originates from a middle-aged man in good health and CMV-seropositive. The CDR3 loop is CASSFGDEQYF. The CDR3, as DNA: TGTGCCAGCAGCTTTGGAGACGAGCAGTACTTC.